This note documents a single TCR beta chain sequence. Use of 60 Vbeta and 13 Jbeta primers characterized the PCR. Clones were sequenced by immunoSEQ multiplex PCR, and TCRdb holds only the in-frame ones, with some missing. Of about 55,000 clones listed, 70% to 85% are singletons. Germline-derived CDR1 and CDR2 are MGHRA and YSYEKL. The CDR3 is made up of 16 amino acids. V lost 2 bases and J lost 6, with 17 bases in between. These data belong to a study of cytomegalovirus exposure and HLA in healthy donors. This sequence was found in a man aged 30 to 45 in good health and CMV-seronegative. The genes are TRBV4-1 and TRBJ2-1; TRBD2 is a possible D gene (6 bases). Sequencing input: PBMCs. CDR3 protein: CASSQLRRLALNEQFF. CDR3 nucleotide sequence: TGCGCCAGCAGCCAACTTAGGCGCCTAGCGCTCAATGAGCAGTTCTTC.